This paragraph reports one T cell receptor (beta chain). Its cognate antigen has yet to be identified. Base qualities are not at hand, and no much larger clone is one base apart. The collaborating institutions used their own protocols to collect whole blood in K2EDTA tubes. For TCRbeta analysis, collaborators shipped samples as frozen whole blood, isolated PBMCs, or DNA extracted from either of those sample types. This sample is part of a study of blood T cell repertoires in COVID-19 (dated by TCRdb to 2018 to 2020). For the wider study: Samples covering the acute and convalescent phases of COVID-19 were provided by collaborators in the United States, Italy and Spain. The prospective study material was composed of cDNA or gDNA derived from T cells, B-cell-depleted T cells, or PBMCs. Deeply sampled blood TCRbeta repertoires from subjects exposed to, actively infected with, or recovered from COVID-19 were included in the dataset. The repertoires were made available in a free public database intended to serve as a resource for research on the immune response to SARS-CoV-2. The samples were drawn from two sources: the first 160 participants of the ongoing ImmuneRACE study, and 950 to 1,500 subjects contributed by 6 global collaborators. Nearly every sample came with metadata listing a de-identified subject ID, COVID-19 status, age in years and sex. Where available, HLA class I and class II types were taken from metadata supplied by the sample provider and were not determined by assay-based typing. What the authors observed across the whole study: The amount of clinical and demographic metadata varied by source and participant and was provided uncurated.

TCRbeta CDR3 regions were amplified from genomic DNA using the immunoSEQ Assay, a bias-controlled multiplex PCR. In the authors' own workflow: Nucleated cell counts per sample were estimated from amplification of reference gene primers within the assay. To quantify the absolute abundance of each unique TCRbeta CDR3 rearrangement, sequence reads were collapsed and filtered. Productive Simpson clonality was computed per sample as the square root of Simpson's diversity index over productive rearrangements. Imported from immuneACCESS, the table was reduced by TCRdb to in-frame sequences with V and J called. These copies leave out some clones; in studies compared against another copy, an unresolved V gene accounts for under half, and the cause of the remainder is not known. The V and J calls and clone size come from that table; D and trimming were worked out from the DNA. The sample contains around 79,000 clones, about 87% of them found a single time. The ten most abundant clones make up roughly 9.1% of the sample.

Looking up the germline V gene yields CDR1 SGHTA and CDR2 FQGNSA. The CDR3 numbers 15 residues from cysteine through phenylalanine. The entry retains the CDR3 DNA only, 45 bases that are in frame from base 1. The V end gives up 5 bases and the J end 0 bases, leaving 5 bases in the junction not matched to a gene. Sequenced: peripheral blood. The sequence came from a human donor in a cohort sampled during active COVID-19. The chain uses TRBV7-2 and TRBJ2-7, and 9 junctional nucleotides match TRBD2. The nucleotide sequence is TGTGCCAGCAGCCTAACTAGCGGGTTCTCCTACGAGCAGTACTTC. It is translated as CASSLTSGFSYEQYF.